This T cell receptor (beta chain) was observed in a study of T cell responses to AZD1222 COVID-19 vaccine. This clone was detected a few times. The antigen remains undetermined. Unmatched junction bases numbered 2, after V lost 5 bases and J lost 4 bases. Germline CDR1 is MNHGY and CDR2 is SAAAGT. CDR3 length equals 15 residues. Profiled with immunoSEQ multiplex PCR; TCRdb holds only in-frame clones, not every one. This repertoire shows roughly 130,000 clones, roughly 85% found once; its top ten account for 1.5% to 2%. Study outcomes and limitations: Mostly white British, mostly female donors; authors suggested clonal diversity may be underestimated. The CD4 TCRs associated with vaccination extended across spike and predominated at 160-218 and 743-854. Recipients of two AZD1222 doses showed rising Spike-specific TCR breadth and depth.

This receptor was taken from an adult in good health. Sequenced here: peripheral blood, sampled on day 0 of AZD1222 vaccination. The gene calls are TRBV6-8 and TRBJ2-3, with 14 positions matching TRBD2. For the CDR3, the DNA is TGTGCCAGCAGTCCGACTAGCGGGGGGGCAGATACGCAGTATTTT. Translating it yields CASSPTSGGADTQYF.